The 22 T cell receptor beta chains below all came from one sample that was sequenced in a study of spatial heterogeneity in lung cancer. Findings and caveats of the study: It was found that expanded intratumoral alpha and beta TCR counts tracked tumor mutation counts.

The sample's time point: sample taken at primary tumor resection. Using its own MiXCR run on the 5' RACE reads, TCRdb lists one record per CDR3 protein. In the table there are approximately 2,500 distinct CDR3 sequences, about 5.6% of which are singletons. These receptors' targets are unknown. The sample was lung tumor tissue, taken at surgery. These receptors all stem from a male donor with early-stage non-small cell lung cancer.

This clonotype occurred a few times. The CDR3 loop reads CSAKSGGGYEQYF. In DNA, the CDR3 is TGCAGTGCGAAATCAGGGGGAGGCTACGAGCAGTACTTC. This sequence joins TRBV20-1 and TRBJ2-7; D is possibly TRBD1 (7 bases). Trimming removed 6 bases from V and 3 bases from J, with 15 bases in between. The CDR3 has 13 amino acids. Per the germline V gene, CDR1 is DFQATT and CDR2 is SNEGSKA (reference sequence).

By proportion, this clonotype is medium-sized. J is TRBJ1-5 and V is TRBV13, with D hard to call. The CDR3 is made up of 14 amino acids. In germline, CDR1 is PRHDT, CDR2 FYEKMQ (reference sequence). Deletions cut 0 bases from V and 4 bases from J, with 7 bases between. The CDR3 protein is CASSLGQKNQPQHF. CDR3 bases: TGTGCCAGCAGCTTAGGACAGAAAAATCAGCCCCAGCATTTT.

In this sample, this clonotype is medium-sized. This chain links TRBV15 with TRBJ2-1; 14 positions match TRBD2. The CDR3 spans 15 residues. With V trimmed by 3 bases and J by 9 bases, 4 bases remained unmatched. Looked up from germline, CDR1 is LNHNV and CDR2 is YYDKDF (reference sequence). The DNA for the CDR3 is TGTGCCACCAGCAGCGGGGGACTAGCGGGAGTTGAGCAGTTCTTC. Amino acid sequence: CATSSGGLAGVEQFF.

This clonotype was observed a few times. V and J are TRBV29-1 and TRBJ1-1; D remains unclear. CDR1 SQVTM and CDR2 ANQGSEA come from the germline V gene. Trimming shortened V by 7 bases and J by 1 base, and 13 bases separated the two germline ends. This CDR3 spans 13 amino acids. CDR3 coding DNA: TGCAGCGGGGCCGGGAGGGCGAACACTGAAGCTTTCTTT. Protein sequence: CSGAGRANTEAFF. The whole variable domain, filled in from reference TRBV29-1 and TRBJ1-1, reads SAVISQKPSRDICQRGTSLTIQCQVDSQVTMMFWYRQQPGQSLTLIATANQGSEATYESGFVIDKFPISRPNLTFSTLTVSNMSPEDSSIYLCSGAGRANTEAFFGQGTRLTVV.

By its share, this clonotype is medium-sized. This chain uses TRBV5-4 with TRBJ2-2; D unclear. V shed 0 bases and J shed 0 bases, with 3 bases lying between them. The CDR3 is 14 amino acids. Germline V gene lookup returns CDR1 SGHNT and CDR2 YYREEE (reference sequence). The CDR3 protein is CASSLDPNTGELFF. As DNA, the CDR3 is TGTGCCAGCAGCTTGGACCCGAACACCGGGGAGCTGTTTTTT.

This clonotype ranks as medium-sized (0.01 to 0.1%). The V call is TRBV7-2, the J call TRBJ2-5, with D possibly being TRBD1 (5 bases). The CDR3 covers 15 residues. Germline CDR1 reads SGHTA; CDR2 reads FQGNSA. The V end was cut by 1 base, the J end by 1 base, with 10 bases between. CDR3 bases: TGTGCCAGCAGCTTAGGAACAGGACCCCAAGAGACCCAGTACTTC. Amino acid sequence: CASSLGTGPQETQYF. The full variable domain, completed using reference TRBV7-2 and TRBJ2-5, is GAGVSQSPSNKVTEKGKDVELRCDPISGHTALYWYRQSLGQGLEFLIYFQGNSAPDKSGLPSDRFSAERTGGSVSTLTIQRTQQEDSAVYLCASSLGTGPQETQYFGPGTRLLVL.

By share of the sample, this clonotype is medium-sized. The rearrangement uses TRBV25-1 and TRBJ2-1; D is undetermined. The CDR3 length is 11 residues. V lost 4 bases and J 4 bases, leaving 2 bases between the germline ends. Germline V lookup: CDR1 MGHDK, CDR2 SYGVNS. DNA of the CDR3: TGTGCCAGCAGTGGGTACAATGAGCAGTTCTTC. Amino acids: CASSGYNEQFF.

This clonotype is labeled as medium-sized (0.01 to 0.1%). The V call is TRBV20-1, the J call TRBJ2-2, with D hard to call. Germline CDR1 is DFQATT and CDR2 is SNEGSKA (reference sequence). V lost 6 bases and J lost 9, with 14 bases in between. The CDR3 contains 12 residues. CDR3 DNA sequence: TGCAGTGCCCAAGACGTGGTACGGGAGCTGTTTTTT. Its translation: CSAQDVVRELFF.

This clonotype is categorized as medium-sized. The gene calls are TRBV10-1 and TRBJ2-1; D possibly corresponds to TRBD1 (6 bases). The CDR3 totals 12 residues. Germline V gives CDR1 WNHNN, CDR2 SYGVQD (reference sequence). The ends were cut back, 6 bases at V and 5 bases at J, with 8 bases in the middle. The CDR3 spells CASSRDNNEQFF. Here the CDR3 DNA reads TGCGCCAGCAGCCGGGACAACAATGAGCAGTTCTTC.

This clonotype has a handful of counts. The chain has TRBV6-1 and TRBJ2-2; 13 positions agree with TRBD2. V gave up 8 bases and J gave up 5 bases; unmatched junction bases: 5. Germline V gives CDR1 MNHNS, CDR2 SASEGT. The CDR3 contains 15 residues. DNA for the CDR3: TGTGCCAGCTGGACTAGCGGGAGAGGGACCGGGGAGCTGTTTTTT. Translated, it gives CASWTSGRGTGELFF.

This clonotype counts as medium-sized (0.01 to 0.1%). V usage is TRBV6-5 and J usage is TRBJ1-2; D is possibly TRBD1 (5 bases). The germline V gene has CDR1 MNHEY and CDR2 SVGAGI. The CDR3 is 14 amino acids. Trimming took 8 bases from V and 1 from J, leaving 14 bases between them. As DNA, the CDR3 is TGTGCCAGCGTTGGGGGAGAGGGTAACTATGGCTACACCTTC. Translation gives CASVGGEGNYGYTF.

This clonotype is labeled medium-sized. The gene calls are TRBV25-1 and TRBJ1-4, with no clear D. The CDR3 is made up of 12 amino acids. Germline V gene lookup returns CDR1 MGHDK and CDR2 SYGVNS. Trimming removed 8 bases at V and 8 bases at J, with 12 bases between. CDR3 sequence (DNA): TGTGCCAGCGGACGCCGAGGGGAAAAACTGTTTTTT. Protein sequence: CASGRRGEKLFF.

By share of the sample, this clonotype is medium-sized. The chain combines TRBV12-3 or TRBV12-4 with TRBJ2-3; D uncertain. V lost 3 bases to trimming and J lost 5 bases, with 6 bases between them. This CDR3 has 12 residues. CDR3 in amino acids: CASSFRVDTQYF. The CDR3 DNA follows: TGTGCCAGCAGTTTCCGTGTAGATACGCAGTATTTT.

Judged by abundance, this clonotype is medium-sized. The CDR3, as DNA: TGTGCCAGCAGCCCTACCGGACTGACCTACGAGCAGTACTTC. Encoded protein: CASSPTGLTYEQYF. The chain combines TRBV7-9 with TRBJ2-7, with D possibly TRBD2 on 5 matching bases. Between the trimmed V and J ends, which lost 5 bases and 2 bases, there was a span of 13 bases. This CDR3 has 14 amino acids. The germline V gene has CDR1 SEHNR and CDR2 FQNEAQ (reference sequence).

This clonotype was picked up many times. The chain links TRBV20-1 to TRBJ2-2; 11 bases are shared with TRBD2. The germline V gene has CDR1 DFQATT and CDR2 SNEGSKA (reference sequence). Trimming at V came to 6 bases and at J to 7 bases, leaving 10 bases not matched to a gene. The CDR3 is 15 amino acids. This CDR3 is CSAHSGRALDGELFF. The CDR3 coding sequence is TGCAGTGCCCATAGCGGGAGGGCACTTGACGGGGAGCTGTTTTTT.

By proportion, this clonotype is medium-sized (0.01 to 0.1%). V is TRBV28 and J is TRBJ2-1; 7 bases fit TRBD2. With 2 bases clipped from V and 6 bases from J, the junction kept 4 bases outside the gene matches. The germline gives CDR1 MDHEN, CDR2 SYDVKM. This CDR3 has 14 residues. In nucleotides, the CDR3 is TGTGCCAGCAGTTTAGCGGGAGACCTCAATGAGCAGTTCTTC. This encodes CASSLAGDLNEQFF.

The CDR3 here is CSARVPGGDLGYTF. CDR3 nucleotide sequence: TGCAGTGCTAGAGTACCAGGGGGGGACCTCGGCTACACCTTC. This chain joins TRBV20-1 and TRBJ1-2; the match to TRBD1 covers 7 bases. After removal of 1 base from V and 8 bases from J, the junction contained 10 bases not matched to a gene. Per germline, CDR1 DFQATT and CDR2 SNEGSKA (reference sequence). The CDR3 covers 14 residues.

Relative to its sample, this clonotype is medium-sized. As the CDR3 is not closed by the conserved phenylalanine or tryptophan, this likely results from a read error. No DNA is shown, since the ends of the CDR3 on it are uncertain; the CDR3 is the one TCRdb lists. This chain connects TRBV13 to TRBJ1-1; the DNA was not compared with TRBD1, the D call given in the table. A total of 13 residues make up the CDR3, ends included. Germline V gives CDR1 PRHDT, CDR2 FYEKMQ (reference sequence). The CDR3 spells CASSSQGTGGESV.

This clonotype is medium-sized in the sample. The rearrangement joins TRBV7-8 to TRBJ1-2; D is uncertain. The germline V gene has CDR1 SGHVS and CDR2 FQNEAQ. The ends were cut back, 2 bases at V and 2 bases at J, with 6 bases in the middle. The CDR3 runs 13 residues. Written as DNA, the CDR3 is TGTGCCAGCAGCTTACTCACCAACTATGGCTACACCTTC. It specifies CASSLLTNYGYTF.

This clonotype counts as medium-sized. The chain carries TRBV6-1 and TRBJ1-5, with a possible D match to TRBD1 (5 bases). The germline gives CDR1 MNHNS, CDR2 SASEGT. The germline V and J ends were trimmed by 7 bases and 1 base, with 8 bases remaining between them. The CDR3 spans 13 residues. CDR3 region: CASIGHSNQPQHF. The CDR3 region has the DNA TGTGCCAGCATAGGACACAGCAATCAGCCCCAGCATTTT.

By share, this clonotype ranks as medium-sized. This chain joins TRBV6-5 and TRBJ2-7, with D possibly being TRBD2 (5 bases). The germline CDR1 and CDR2 sequences are MNHEY and SVGAGI. V lost 6 bases and J lost 3, with 9 bases in between. The length of the CDR3 is 12 residues. For the CDR3, the DNA is TGTGCCAGCAGCCCTCGGGGCTACGAGCAGTACTTC. Its translation: CASSPRGYEQYF.

This clonotype was counted ten times or more. V and J are TRBV9 and TRBJ2-7; TRBD2 aligns across 14 bases. The ends lost 0 bases at V and 7 bases at J; junction bases unmatched: 3. This CDR3 is built from 15 residues. The germline V gene encodes CDR1 SGDLS and CDR2 YYNGEE. CDR3 loop: CASSVEGLAGVEQYF. The CDR3 DNA sequence: TGTGCCAGCAGCGTAGAGGGACTAGCGGGAGTAGAGCAGTACTTC.